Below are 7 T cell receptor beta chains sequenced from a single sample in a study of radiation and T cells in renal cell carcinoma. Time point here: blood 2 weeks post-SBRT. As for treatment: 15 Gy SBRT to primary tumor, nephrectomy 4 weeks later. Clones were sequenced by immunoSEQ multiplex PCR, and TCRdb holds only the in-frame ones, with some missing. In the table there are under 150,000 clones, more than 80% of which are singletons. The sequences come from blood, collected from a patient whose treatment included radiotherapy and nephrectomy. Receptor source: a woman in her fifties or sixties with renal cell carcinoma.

CDR3 nucleotide sequence: TGTGCCAGCAGTGAACCGGGGAAAAGCCCCTACGAGCAGTACTTC. It yields the protein CASSEPGKSPYEQYF. The rearrangement joins TRBV6-1 to TRBJ2-7, with D tentatively TRBD2 (5 bases). The CDR3 runs 15 residues. The germline CDR1 and CDR2 sequences are MNHNS and SASEGT. The V gene lost 2 bases and the J gene lost 2 bases, with 13 bases spanning the gap.

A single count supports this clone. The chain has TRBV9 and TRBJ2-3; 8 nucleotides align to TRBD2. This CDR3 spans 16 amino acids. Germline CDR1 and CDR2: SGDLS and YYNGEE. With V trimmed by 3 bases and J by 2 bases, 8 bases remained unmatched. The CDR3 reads CASSGEREFTTDTQYF. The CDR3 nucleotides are TGTGCCAGCAGCGGTGAGCGGGAGTTTACCACAGATACGCAGTATTTT.

The DNA of the CDR3 is TGCGCCAGCAGCCCCCGGGAAACGGGACAGCCGGAATATGGCTACACCTTC. Translating it yields CASSPRETGQPEYGYTF. This chain connects TRBV5-1 to TRBJ1-2, with 7 bases aligning to TRBD1. In germline, CDR1 is SGHRS, CDR2 YFSETQ. The length of the CDR3 is 17 residues. V lost 4 bases to trimming and J lost 5 bases; unmatched junction nucleotides: 17.

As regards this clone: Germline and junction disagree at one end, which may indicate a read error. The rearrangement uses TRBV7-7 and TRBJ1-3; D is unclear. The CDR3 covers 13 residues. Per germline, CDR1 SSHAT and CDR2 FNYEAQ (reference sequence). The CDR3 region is CASSFQAGDTIYF. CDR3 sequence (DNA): TGTGCTAGCAGCTTTCAAGCTGGGGACACCATATATTTT.

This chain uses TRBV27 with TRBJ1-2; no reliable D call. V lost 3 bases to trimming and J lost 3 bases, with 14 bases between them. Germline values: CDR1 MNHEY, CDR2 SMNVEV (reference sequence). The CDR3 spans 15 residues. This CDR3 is CASSLASDGYYGYTF. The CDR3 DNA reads TGTGCCAGCAGTTTGGCGTCGGACGGATACTATGGCTACACCTTC.

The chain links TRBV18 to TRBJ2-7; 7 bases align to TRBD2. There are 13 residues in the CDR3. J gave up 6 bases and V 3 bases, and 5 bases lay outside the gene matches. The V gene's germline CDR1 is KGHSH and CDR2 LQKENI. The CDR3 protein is CASSPGRELEQYF. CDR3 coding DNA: TGTGCCAGCTCACCCGGGCGGGAGCTCGAGCAGTACTTC.

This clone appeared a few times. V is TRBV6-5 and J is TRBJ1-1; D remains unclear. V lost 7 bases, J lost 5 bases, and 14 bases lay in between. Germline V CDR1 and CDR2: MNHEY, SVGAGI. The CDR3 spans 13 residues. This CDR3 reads CASTRAGLTEAFF. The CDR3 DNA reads TGTGCCAGCACCCGAGCCGGGTTAACTGAAGCTTTCTTT.